These 10 T cell receptor beta chains came from one sample sequenced in a study of OX40 agonist ivuxolimab in advanced cancers. TCRdb keeps only in-frame clones here, not all; method: immunoSEQ multiplex PCR. Seen here are around 41,000 clones, 75% to 90% observed once, and the top ten hold approximately 0.51%. Sequencing was performed on CD4+ or CD8+ T cells sorted from blood, taken in a trial of the OX40 agonist ivuxolimab. Receptors were obtained from an adult with an advanced solid tumor such as melanoma, head and neck, liver or kidney cancer.

This sequence joins TRBV7-9 and TRBJ2-3; D is unresolved. Deletions cut 0 bases from V and 8 bases from J, with 6 bases between. The germline CDR1 and CDR2 sequences are SEHNR and FQNEAQ (reference sequence). This CDR3 is built from 12 residues. CDR3 sequence reads: CASSLAAGTQYF. In DNA form, the CDR3 reads TGTGCCAGCAGCTTAGCAGCCGGTACGCAGTATTTT.

This clone showed up just once. The chain carries TRBV10-3 and TRBJ1-4, with D uncertain. Trimming removed 2 bases from V and 12 bases from J, with 13 bases in between. This CDR3 is built from 13 residues. Germline values: CDR1 ENHRY, CDR2 SYGVKD. Written as DNA, the CDR3 is TGTGCCATCAGTGAGGGAGGGAATGAGGAACTGTTTTTT. Its translation is CAISEGGNEELFF.

The CDR3 DNA reads TGTGCCAGCAGCTTTACACCGGGACAGGGGCTTTCGAACACTGAAGCTTTCTTT. Protein product: CASSFTPGQGLSNTEAFF. The rearrangement uses TRBV7-9 and TRBJ1-1, with 10 bases fitting TRBD1. V gave up 3 bases and J gave up 1 base; unmatched junction bases: 11. From germline, CDR1 is SEHNR and CDR2 FQNEAQ (reference sequence). CDR3 size: 18 residues.

The V call is TRBV7-9, the J call TRBJ2-6; D is possibly TRBD2 (6 bases). This CDR3 contains 16 residues. In germline, CDR1 is SEHNR, CDR2 FQNEAQ (reference sequence). The V end was cut by 8 bases, the J end by 0 bases, with 14 bases between. The CDR3 DNA follows: TGTGCCAGCCGGGGGAGCCTTTACTCTGGGGCCAACGTCCTGACTTTC. It translates to CASRGSLYSGANVLTF. The variable domain in full, with the rest retrieved from reference TRBV7-9 and TRBJ2-6, is DTGVSQNPRHKITKRGQNVTFRCDPISEHNRLYWYRQTLGQGPEFLTYFQNEAQLEKSRLLSDRFSAERPKGSFSTLEIQRTEQGDSAMYLCASRGSLYSGANVLTFGAGSRLTVL.

The chain links TRBV6-1 to TRBJ1-1, with a possible D match to TRBD1 (5 bases). CDR3 length equals 14 residues. V shed 4 bases and J shed 2 bases, with 11 bases lying between them. The germline V gene encodes CDR1 MNHNS and CDR2 SASEGT. The DNA of the CDR3 is TGTGCCAGCAGTGGGGGGTCTTTAAACACTGAAGCTTTCTTT. Encoded protein: CASSGGSLNTEAFF.

This clone has only a few counts. The V gene is TRBV29-1, the J gene TRBJ2-3, with D possibly matching TRBD2 (6 bases). Germline CDR1 and CDR2: SQVTM and ANQGSEA. The CDR3 runs 15 residues. V lost 0 bases and J 7 bases, leaving 17 bases between the germline ends. The CDR3 protein is CSVEDRGGGGNTQYF. The CDR3 nucleotides read TGCAGCGTTGAAGATCGTGGGGGAGGTGGGAATACGCAGTATTTT.

The genes are TRBV6-1 and TRBJ1-4, with 8 bases matching TRBD1. Trimming at V came to 6 bases and at J to 7 bases, leaving 7 bases not matched to a gene. The germline gives CDR1 MNHNS, CDR2 SASEGT. This CDR3 is built from 14 residues. This chain's CDR3 is CASSRTGQGEKLFF. The CDR3 nucleotides read TGTGCCAGCAGCAGGACAGGGCAAGGTGAAAAACTGTTTTTT.

V gene TRBV18 combines with J gene TRBJ1-1, with a possible D match to TRBD1 (5 bases). Germline V gene lookup returns CDR1 KGHSH and CDR2 LQKENI. V was trimmed by 1 base and J by 1 base, leaving 13 bases between them. This CDR3 has 16 residues. The CDR3: CASSPRIGQGNTEAFF. The CDR3 DNA reads TGTGCCAGCTCACCACGAATAGGACAAGGGAACACTGAAGCTTTCTTT.

This sequence joins TRBV7-9 and TRBJ1-6, with 9 bases lining up with TRBD1. Germline lookup yields CDR1 SEHNR and CDR2 FQNEAQ (reference sequence). The CDR3 runs to 15 residues. Germline trimming cut 1 base from V and 7 bases from J; bases unmatched to any gene: 2. The CDR3 loop reads CASSLGDRANSPLHF. The CDR3 DNA reads as TGTGCCAGCAGCTTAGGGGACAGGGCGAATTCACCCCTCCACTTT.

The V gene is TRBV5-1, the J gene TRBJ1-1; TRBD1 matches 11 bases. Germline lookup yields CDR1 SGHRS and CDR2 YFSETQ. The CDR3 is 15 amino acids. J was trimmed by 7 bases and V by 3 bases; bases with no gene match: 8. The CDR3 loop is CASSSPGQGGSEAFF. CDR3 nucleotides: TGCGCCAGCAGCTCACCGGGACAGGGGGGTAGTGAAGCTTTCTTT.